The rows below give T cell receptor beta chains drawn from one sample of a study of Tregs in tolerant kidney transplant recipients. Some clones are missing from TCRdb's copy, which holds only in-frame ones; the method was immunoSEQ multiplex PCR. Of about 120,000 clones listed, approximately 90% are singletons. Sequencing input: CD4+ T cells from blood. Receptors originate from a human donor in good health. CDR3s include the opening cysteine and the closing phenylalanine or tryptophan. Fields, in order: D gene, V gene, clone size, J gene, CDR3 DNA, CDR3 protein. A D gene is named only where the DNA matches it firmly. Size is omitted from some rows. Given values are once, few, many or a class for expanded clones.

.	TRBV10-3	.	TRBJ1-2	TGTGCCATCAGTGAGGACATAGCCGCCTATGGCTACACCTTC	CAISEDIAAYGYTF
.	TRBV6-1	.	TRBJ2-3	TGTGCCAGCAGTTCACGGGGGGCCCGCACAGATACGCAGTATTTT	CASSSRGARTDTQYF
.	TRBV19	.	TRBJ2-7	TGTGCCAGTAGTAATCCCTGGGATAGCTCCTACGAGCAGTACTTC	CASSNPWDSSYEQYF
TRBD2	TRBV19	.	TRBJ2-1	TGTGCCAGTAGTGACCTTAGCGGGGGGGTATACAATGAGCAGTTCTTC	CASSDLSGGVYNEQFF
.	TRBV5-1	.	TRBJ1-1	TGCGCCAGCAGCTTGAGGCCTGGGGACACTGAAGCTTTCTTT	CASSLRPGDTEAFF
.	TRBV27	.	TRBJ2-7	TGTGCCAGCGCTCATAAACCCCACGGTACCTACGAGCAGTACTTC	CASAHKPHGTYEQYF
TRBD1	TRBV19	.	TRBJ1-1	TGTGCCAGTAGTGGACAGGGGGCTAACACTGAAGCTTTCTTT	CASSGQGANTEAFF
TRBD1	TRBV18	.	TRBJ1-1	TGTGCCAGCTCACCCAGGACAGGGGGCGATACTGAAGCTTTCTTT	CASSPRTGGDTEAFF
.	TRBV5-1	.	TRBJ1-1	TGCGCCAGCAGCTTGCAGGGGATGAACACTGAAGCTTTCTTT	CASSLQGMNTEAFF
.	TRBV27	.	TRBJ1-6	TGTGCCAGCAGTTTCGGGACCTTGGGTTCACCCCTCCACTTT	CASSFGTLGSPLHF
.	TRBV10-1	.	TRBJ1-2	TGCGCCAGCACGGAACGGGGGCAACGCTATGGCTACACCTTC	CASTERGQRYGYTF
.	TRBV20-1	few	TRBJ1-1	TGCAGTGCTAGCAAGAACACTGAAGCTTTCTTT	CSASKNTEAFF
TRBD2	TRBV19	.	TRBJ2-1	TGTGCCAGTAGGCCGCTCTGGGCGGGGGGGACCTACAATGAGCAGTTCTTC	CASRPLWAGGTYNEQFF
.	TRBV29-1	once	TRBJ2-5	TGCAGCGTCCAAAAGGGTTGGCGGGGCCCAGAGACCCAGTACTTC	CSVQKGWRGPETQYF
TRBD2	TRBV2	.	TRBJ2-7	TGTGCCAGCAGTCGACTAGCGGGGAGGTACGAGCAGTACTTC	CASSRLAGRYEQYF
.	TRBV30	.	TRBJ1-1	TGTGCCCAAGCTGGGGGGCGGGTGACTGAAGCTTTCTTT	CAQAGGRVTEAFF
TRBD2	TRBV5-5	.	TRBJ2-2	TGTGCCAGCAGCCCCCTAGCGGGGGGGAACACCGGGGAGCTGTTTTTT	CASSPLAGGNTGELFF
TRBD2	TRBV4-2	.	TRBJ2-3	TGTGCCAGCAGCCAAGGGGCTAGCGGGACCACAGATACGCAGTATTTT	CASSQGASGTTDTQYF
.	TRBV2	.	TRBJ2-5	TGTGCCAGCGGCCCAGTCCAAGAGACCCAGTACTTC	CASGPVQETQYF
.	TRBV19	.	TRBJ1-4	TGTGCCAGTAGTAAGGGGTCAGGAGGGGAGTACGAAAAACTGTTTTTT	CASSKGSGGEYEKLFF
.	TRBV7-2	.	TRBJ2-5	TGTGCCAGCAGCACGCCCCTTCGTGGGGTTCCCGAGACCCAGTACTTC	CASSTPLRGVPETQYF
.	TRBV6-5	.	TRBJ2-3	TGTGCCAGCAGCACTCAGCCCTACCCCGATACGCAGTATTTT	CASSTQPYPDTQYF